A single sample gave rise to the 22 T cell receptor beta chains below, sequenced in a study of cytomegalovirus exposure and HLA in healthy donors. The PCR made use of 60 Vbeta and 13 Jbeta primers. TCRdb keeps only in-frame clones here, not all; method: immunoSEQ multiplex PCR. This table has about 99,000 clones, around 80% appearing once. The sequencing input was PBMCs. The receptors here all came from a male donor in good health and CMV-seropositive.

The genes are TRBV7-9 and TRBJ2-7, with 10 bases that match TRBD1. The CDR3 has 15 amino acids. Germline lookup yields CDR1 SEHNR and CDR2 FQNEAQ (reference sequence). Trimming at V came to 5 bases and at J to 6 bases, leaving 10 bases not matched to a gene. The CDR3 coding sequence is TGTGCCAGCAGCGGTGGGACAGGGGTATGGGGCGAGCAGTACTTC. This encodes CASSGGTGVWGEQYF.

The V call is TRBV2, the J call TRBJ1-2; maybe TRBD1 (6 bases). Germline CDR1 and CDR2: SNHLY and FYNNEI. This CDR3 comprises 14 residues. Trimming took 8 bases from V and 0 from J, leaving 13 bases between them. The CDR3 spells CASGRQAANYGYTF. In DNA, the CDR3 is TGTGCCAGCGGCCGACAGGCCGCTAACTATGGCTACACCTTC. Variable domain in full (rest from reference TRBV2 and TRBJ1-2): EPEVTQTPSHQVTQMGQEVILRCVPISNHLYFYWYRQILGQKVEFLVSFYNNEISEKSEIFDDQFSVERPDGSNFTLKIRSTKLEDSAMYFCASGRQAANYGYTFGSGTRLTVV.

This rearrangement joins TRBV11-2 to TRBJ1-4; 8 nucleotides match TRBD1. CDR1 and CDR2 from the germline V gene are SGHAT and FQNNGV. V was pared by 1 base and J by 8 bases, with 6 bases of the junction left unmatched. The CDR3 sequence is 15 residues long. CDR3 in DNA: TGTGCCAGCAGCTTAGCAGGGGGCGCAAGGGAAAAACTGTTTTTT. It encodes CASSLAGGAREKLFF.

The chain joins TRBV7-9 to TRBJ2-7, with 8 nucleotides matching TRBD1. CDR1 and CDR2 (germline): SEHNR, FQNEAQ (reference sequence). The CDR3 is made up of 17 amino acids. The V and J ends lost 5 bases and 3 bases, in that order; junction bases with no gene match: 15. As DNA, the CDR3 is TGTGCCAGCAGCCCACCCTCTGCAGGGACAGGAATCTACGAGCAGTACTTC. Its translation is CASSPPSAGTGIYEQYF.

The chain is built from TRBV4-2 and TRBJ1-1; 7 bases are a match to TRBD1. Per germline, CDR1 LGHNA and CDR2 YNFKEQ. V shed 3 bases, J shed 7 bases, and the junction held 5 bases outside the gene matches. The CDR3 loop spans 13 amino acids. The CDR3 reads CASSQGQTYEAFF. CDR3 DNA sequence: TGTGCCAGCAGCCAGGGACAGACATATGAAGCTTTCTTT.

This chain links TRBV20-1 with TRBJ1-2, with unresolved D. CDR1 and CDR2 (germline): DFQATT, SNEGSKA (reference sequence). There are 11 residues in the CDR3. The V and J ends lost 3 bases and 8 bases respectively, with 10 bases between them. For the CDR3, the DNA is TGCAGTGCTAGCGGGGTTGGAGGCTACACCTTC. As protein: CSASGVGGYTF.

The V and J genes are TRBV2 and TRBJ1-3; D ambiguous. Germline V gives CDR1 SNHLY, CDR2 FYNNEI. The CDR3 spans 14 residues. V dropped 5 bases and J dropped 8 bases, with 16 bases sitting between them. This CDR3 reads CASSSGRRRDTIYF. As DNA, the CDR3 is TGTGCCAGCAGTTCGGGTCGTAGGAGGGACACCATATATTTT.

J is TRBJ2-7 and V is TRBV5-1, with D possibly matching TRBD2 (5 bases). Trimming took 1 base from V and 6 from J, leaving 14 bases between them. The CDR3 extends over 14 amino acids. The V gene's germline CDR1 is SGHRS and CDR2 YFSETQ. The CDR3 spells CASSLNHWGAEQYF. The DNA for the CDR3 is TGCGCCAGCAGCTTGAACCACTGGGGAGCCGAGCAGTACTTC.

V is TRBV5-1 and J is TRBJ2-6; D remains ambiguous. The V end was cut by 1 base, the J end by 1 base, with 6 bases between. CDR3 length: 15 amino acids. Germline V gene data show CDR1 as SGHRS and CDR2 as YFSETQ. In DNA form, the CDR3 reads TGCGCCAGCAGCTTGCCACAGTCTGGGGCCAACGTCCTGACTTTC. It encodes CASSLPQSGANVLTF.

The CDR3 spells CASSDRTGTLAKNIQYF. In nucleotides, the CDR3 is TGTGCCAGCAGTGACAGAACCGGGACACTAGCCAAAAACATTCAGTACTTC. The chain couples TRBV27 to TRBJ2-4; D may be TRBD1 (6 bases). Trimming stripped 5 bases from V and 0 bases from J, with 17 bases between. Germline V gene sequence: CDR1 MNHEY, CDR2 SMNVEV (reference sequence). The CDR3 is 17 residues long.

V gene TRBV5-8 combines with J gene TRBJ1-4; D not certain. V gave up 5 bases and J gave up 0 bases, with 14 bases separating them. CDR1 is SGHTS, CDR2 YDEGEE, per germline. This CDR3 comprises 16 residues. DNA for the CDR3: TGTGCCAGCAGAGCCTTCGGGGTTTCAACTAATGAAAAACTGTTTTTT. Translating gives CASRAFGVSTNEKLFF.

This chain links TRBV19 with TRBJ1-5, with unresolved D. V was shortened by 3 bases and J by 6 bases, with 9 bases between the two germline ends. From germline, CDR1 is LNHDA and CDR2 SQIVND (reference sequence). This CDR3 spans 13 amino acids. The CDR3 sequence is CASSITAGQPQHF. Written as DNA, the CDR3 is TGTGCCAGTAGTATCACAGCAGGTCAGCCCCAGCATTTT.

This rearrangement joins TRBV7-2 to TRBJ1-2; 8 nucleotides match TRBD1. V dropped 4 bases and J dropped 9; count of bases not matched to a gene: 4. This CDR3 has 12 residues. The germline V gene has CDR1 SGHTA and CDR2 FQGNSA. The chain's CDR3 is CASSSDRGSYTF. Written as DNA, the CDR3 is TGTGCCAGCAGCTCAGACAGGGGTAGCTACACCTTC.

The chain joins TRBV4-1 to TRBJ2-7, with 10 bases aligning to TRBD1. The V gene end was trimmed by 7 bases and the J gene end by 5 bases; junction bases not matched to a gene: 11. Germline V gene lookup returns CDR1 MGHRA and CDR2 YSYEKL. This CDR3 has 15 amino acids. This chain's CDR3 is CASTLRDRGFNEQYF. CDR3 in DNA: TGCGCCAGCACCCTACGGGACAGGGGTTTCAACGAGCAGTACTTC.

The chain uses TRBV6-5 and TRBJ2-7; D gene uncertain. The V and J ends lost 0 bases and 9 bases respectively, with 21 bases between them. The CDR3 has 16 residues. Germline V lookup: CDR1 MNHEY, CDR2 SVGAGI. The CDR3: CASSYSSTPNSDGQYF. In DNA form, the CDR3 reads TGTGCCAGCAGTTACTCTTCGACTCCAAATTCAGACGGGCAGTACTTC.

This chain connects TRBV30 to TRBJ2-5; TRBD1 might be the D (5 bases). Trimming removed 0 bases from V and 5 bases from J, with 16 bases in between. Germline loops: CDR1 GTSNPN, CDR2 SVGIG (reference sequence). The CDR3 has 15 amino acids. The CDR3, as DNA: TGTGCCTGGAGTGTACAGCTGGGGCGGTGGGAGACCCAGTACTTC. This translates into CAWSVQLGRWETQYF.

The chain links TRBV7-2 to TRBJ1-3; 11 nucleotides line up with TRBD1. The CDR3 runs 15 residues. CDR1 is SGHTA and CDR2 is FQGNSA in the germline V gene. V gave up 3 bases and J gave up 6 bases; unmatched junction bases: 4. This CDR3 is CASSLGQGGINTIYF. In nucleotides, the CDR3 is TGTGCCAGCAGCTTGGGACAGGGGGGAATAAACACCATATATTTT.

The chain joins TRBV9 to TRBJ1-1; 7 bases match TRBD1. From germline, CDR1 is SGDLS and CDR2 YYNGEE. The V and J ends lost 0 bases and 3 bases, in that order; junction bases with no gene match: 5. The CDR3 runs to 15 residues. As DNA, the CDR3 is TGTGCCAGCAGCGTAGATGGCAGGGGGGACACTGAAGCTTTCTTT. This sequence encodes CASSVDGRGDTEAFF.

The V gene is TRBV5-1, the J gene TRBJ2-3; 8 bases fit TRBD2. Germline values: CDR1 SGHRS, CDR2 YFSETQ. V shed 4 bases, J shed 6 bases, and the junction held 1 base outside the gene matches. The CDR3 covers 12 residues. CDR3 sequence (DNA): TGCGCCAGCAGCCCGGGAGGGGATACGCAGTATTTT. Residues: CASSPGGDTQYF.

CDR3 coding DNA: TGCGCCAGCAGCCCCGGACAGGGGGCGCATGGCTACACCTTC. Translated: CASSPGQGAHGYTF. The chain carries TRBV5-1 and TRBJ1-2; TRBD1 aligns across 11 bases. This CDR3 is built from 14 residues. Per the germline V gene, CDR1 is SGHRS and CDR2 is YFSETQ. The V and J ends lost 4 bases and 6 bases, in that order; junction bases with no gene match: 5. The variable domain in full, with the rest retrieved from reference TRBV5-1 and TRBJ1-2, is KAGVTQTPRYLIKTRGQQVTLSCSPISGHRSVSWYQQTPGQGLQFLFEYFSETQRNKGNFPGRFSGRQFSNSRSEMNVSTLELGDSALYLCASSPGQGAHGYTFGSGTRLTVV.

The chain carries TRBV4-3 and TRBJ2-3; tentative D call: TRBD2 (7 bases). CDR3 size: 15 residues. V lost 1 base and J 6 bases, leaving 14 bases between the germline ends. Germline loops: CDR1 LGHNA, CDR2 YSLEER. The DNA for the CDR3 is TGCGCCAGCAGCCAAGGAGGGGGGGCCGGGGATACGCAGTATTTT. This gives the protein CASSQGGGAGDTQYF.

The DNA of the CDR3 is TGTGCCAGCAGCTTGAGCGGGGAAGATGGCTACACCTTC. Translating gives CASSLSGEDGYTF. The J gene is TRBJ1-2, the V gene TRBV5-8; unclear D gene. Germline values: CDR1 SGHTS, CDR2 YDEGEE. This CDR3 has 13 amino acids. V was cut by 1 base and J by 6 bases, with 10 bases left in between.